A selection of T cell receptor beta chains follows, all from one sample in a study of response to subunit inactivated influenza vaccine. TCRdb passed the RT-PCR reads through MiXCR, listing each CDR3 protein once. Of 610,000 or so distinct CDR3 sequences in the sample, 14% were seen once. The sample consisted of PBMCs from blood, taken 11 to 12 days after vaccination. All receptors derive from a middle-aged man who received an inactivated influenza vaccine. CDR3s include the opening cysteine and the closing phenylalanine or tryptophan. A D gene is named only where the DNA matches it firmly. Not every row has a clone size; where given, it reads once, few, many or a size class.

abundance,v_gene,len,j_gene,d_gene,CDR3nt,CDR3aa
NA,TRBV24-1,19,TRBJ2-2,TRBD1,TGTGCCACCAGTGACCGGCGGACAGGGGAGGGAGCGAACACCGGGGAGCTGTTTTTT,CATSDRRTGEGANTGELFF
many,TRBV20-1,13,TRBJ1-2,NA,TGCAGTGCAAGGACAACTCCTTCCTATGGCTACACCTTC,CSARTTPSYGYTF
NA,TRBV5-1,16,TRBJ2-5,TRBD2,TGCGCCAGCAGCTTAGGACTAGCGGAGGGTAGAGAGACCCAGTACTTC,CASSLGLAEGRETQYF
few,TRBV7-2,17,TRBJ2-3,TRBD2,TGTGCCAGCAGCTTAAAGGGGACTAGCGGTACCACAGATACGCAGTATTTT,CASSLKGTSGTTDTQYF
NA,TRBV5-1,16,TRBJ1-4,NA,TGCGCCAGCAGCCCTGGACAGACTGCAACTAATGAAAAACTGTTTTTT,CASSPGQTATNEKLFF
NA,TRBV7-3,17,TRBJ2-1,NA,TGTGCCAGCAGCTTACGTTCCAGATCCGGGACTTACAATGAGCAGTTCTTC,CASSLRSRSGTYNEQFF
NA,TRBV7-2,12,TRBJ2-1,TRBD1,TGTGCCAGCAGCTCACGGACAGGGACGCAGTTCTTC,CASSSRTGTQFF
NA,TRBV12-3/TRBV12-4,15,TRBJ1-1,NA,TGTGCCAGCAGTTTAGAAGCAGGACTATACACTGAAGCTTTCTTT,CASSLEAGLYTEAFF
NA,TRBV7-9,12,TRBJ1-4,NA,TGTGCCAGCAGCCCCCCTAGGGAAAAACTGTTTTTT,CASSPPREKLFF
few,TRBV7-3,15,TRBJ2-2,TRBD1,TGTGCCAGCAGCTTAACAGGACAGGGTTCCGGGGAGCTGTTTTTT,CASSLTGQGSGELFF
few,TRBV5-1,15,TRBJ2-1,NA,TGCGCCAGCAGCTTGCGTGGCAGTACCTACAATGAGCAGTTCTTC,CASSLRGSTYNEQFF
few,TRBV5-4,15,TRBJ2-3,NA,TGTGCCAGCAGCCAATGGAACACAGGGACAGATACGCAGTATTTT,CASSQWNTGTDTQYF
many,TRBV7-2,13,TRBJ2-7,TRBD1,TGTGCCAGCAGCTTAGTGACAGGGAACGAGCAGTACTTC,CASSLVTGNEQYF
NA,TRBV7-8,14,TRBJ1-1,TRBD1,TGTGCCAGCAGCTTAGAGGGAGGGGGCTCTGAAGCTTTCTTT,CASSLEGGGSEAFF
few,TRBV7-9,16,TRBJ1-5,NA,TGTGCCAGCAGCTTATTTTTTTTAAATAGCAATCAGCCCCAGCATTTT,CASSLFFLNSNQPQHF
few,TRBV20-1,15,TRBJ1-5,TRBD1,TGCAGTGCTAATCCGGGACAGGGGATATATCAGCCCCAGCATTTT,CSANPGQGIYQPQHF
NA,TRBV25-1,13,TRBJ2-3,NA,TGTGCCAGCAGCTGGACGGCCGGAGATACGCAGTATTTT,CASSWTAGDTQYF
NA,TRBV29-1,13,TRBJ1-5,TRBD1,TGCAGCGTGGGGGACAGAAGCAATCAGCCCCAGCATTTT,CSVGDRSNQPQHF
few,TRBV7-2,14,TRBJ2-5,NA,TGTGCCAGCAGCTTAAGCCACGGATCTGAGACCCAGTACTTC,CASSLSHGSETQYF
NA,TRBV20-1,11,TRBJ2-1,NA,TGCAGTGCTAGTAAGGGCTGGGAGCAGTTCTTC,CSASKGWEQFF
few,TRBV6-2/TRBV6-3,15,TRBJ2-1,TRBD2,TGTGCCAGCAGAAAACTAGCGGGAGGATACAATGAGCAGTTCTTC,CASRKLAGGYNEQFF
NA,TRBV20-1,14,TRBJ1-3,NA,TGCAGTGCTAGGCCCGGGGGCTCTGGAAACACCATATATTTT,CSARPGGSGNTIYF
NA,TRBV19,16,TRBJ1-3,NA,TGTGCCAGTAGTACAACAGGCGGAGGCTCTGGAAACACCATATATTTT,CASSTTGGGSGNTIYF
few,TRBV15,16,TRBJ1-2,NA,TGTGCCACCAGCAGAGATCCGGGACGGTTGAACTATGGCTACACCTTC,CATSRDPGRLNYGYTF
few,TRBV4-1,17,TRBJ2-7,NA,TGCGCCAGCAGCCAAGATAGTACCAGGCCCATTGCCTACGAGCAGTACTTC,CASSQDSTRPIAYEQYF
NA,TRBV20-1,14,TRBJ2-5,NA,TGCAGTGCTAGAGATACGGCTACCCAAGAGACCCAGTACTTC,CSARDTATQETQYF
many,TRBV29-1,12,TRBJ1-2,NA,TGCAGCGTTGGCGACAGGAACTATGGCTACACCTTC,CSVGDRNYGYTF
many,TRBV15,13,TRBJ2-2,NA,TGTGCCACCAGCAGAGCCCTCACCGGGGAGCTGTTTTTT,CATSRALTGELFF
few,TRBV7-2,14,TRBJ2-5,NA,TGTGCCAGCAGCTTAAACAGGGCCGCGGAGACCCAGTACTTC,CASSLNRAAETQYF
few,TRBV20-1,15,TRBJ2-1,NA,TGCAGTGCTAGAGAATGGAGGGACTCCTACAATGAGCAGTTCTTC,CSAREWRDSYNEQFF
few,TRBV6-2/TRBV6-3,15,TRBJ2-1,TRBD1,TGTGCCAGCAGTTACTCAGGGACAGGGGGCCCTGAGCAGTTCTTC,CASSYSGTGGPEQFF
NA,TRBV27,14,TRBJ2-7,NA,TGTGCCAGCAGTTTAAGACTAGGAGGCTACGAGCAGTACTTC,CASSLRLGGYEQYF
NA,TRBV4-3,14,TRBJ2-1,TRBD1,TGCGCCAGCAGCCAAGGGGACAGCTACAATGAGCAGTTCTTC,CASSQGDSYNEQFF
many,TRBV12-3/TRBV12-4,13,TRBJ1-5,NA,TGTGCCAGCAGTTTTCCAGGGCATCAGCCCCAGCATTTT,CASSFPGHQPQHF
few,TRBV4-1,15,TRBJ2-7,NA,TGCGCCAGCAGCCCCAAGTTCCTACAGGGCTACGAGCAGTACTTC,CASSPKFLQGYEQYF
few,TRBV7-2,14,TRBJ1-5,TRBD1,TGTGCCAGCAGCCCTCGACAGGGGGTGATGCCCCAGCATTTT,CASSPRQGVMPQHF
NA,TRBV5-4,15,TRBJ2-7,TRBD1,TGTGCCAGCAGCCTTACAGGGGGCCTCTCCTACGAGCAGTACTTC,CASSLTGGLSYEQYF
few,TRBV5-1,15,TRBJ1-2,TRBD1,TGCGCCAGCAGCCCACCGGGACAGGAACGCTATGGCTACACCTTC,CASSPPGQERYGYTF
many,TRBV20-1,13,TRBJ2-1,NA,TGCAGTGGGCTAGGGGAGTCCTACAATGAGCAGTTCTTC,CSGLGESYNEQFF
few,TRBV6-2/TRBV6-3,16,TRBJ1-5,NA,TGTGCCAGCAGTTACGAGGACAGTTATACCATCTCGCCCCAGCATTTT,CASSYEDSYTISPQHF
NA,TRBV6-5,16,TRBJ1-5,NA,TGTGCCAGCAGTTACGTACGGGGGGTAGGCAATCAGCCCCAGCATTTT,CASSYVRGVGNQPQHF
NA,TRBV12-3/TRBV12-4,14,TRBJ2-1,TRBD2,TGTGCCAGCAGTAATCGGGGACTAGCGGGTGAGCAGTTCTTC,CASSNRGLAGEQFF